The clone carrying this T cell receptor beta chain was seen only a few times. The target antigen is unknown. This record belongs to a study of early T cells in non-severe SARS-CoV-2 infection. About the study: Sequenced bulk RNA came from whole blood that was unsorted, and chains were unpaired.

Study-wide results and caveats: Clonotype matching in VDJdb favored anti-spike CD8 responses and did not capture private and CD4 specificities.

Attachment of unique molecular identifiers to individual cDNA molecules was performed. TCRdb analysed the 5' RACE reads with MiXCR anew, one entry per CDR3 protein. The table lists about 64,000 distinct CDR3 sequences, approximately 10% of them singletons. Per germline, CDR1 SQVTM and CDR2 ANQGSEA. The CDR3 consists of 14 residues. Trimming took off 6 bases at V and 1 base at J, with 10 bases between the two ends. The origin of this receptor is an adult who was a healthcare worker with PCR-confirmed SARS-CoV-2 infection or an uninfected control (not recorded which). This chain connects TRBV29-1 to TRBJ2-6, with D possibly TRBD2 on 5 matching bases. Sequencing was performed on whole blood, taken at baseline. The CDR3 DNA follows: TGCAGCGTCGGGGAATTATCTGGGGCCAACGTCCTGACTTTC. This codes for CSVGELSGANVLTF.